A selection of T cell receptor beta chains follows, all from one sample in a study of blood T cell repertoires in COVID-19. Profiling relied on immunoSEQ multiplex PCR, and the TCRdb table lists in-frame clones only, not all of them. The sample records 100,000 or so clones, roughly 76% being singletons. The sample comprised peripheral blood. The source is a woman aged 65 to 85 with acute or convalescent COVID-19. The CDR3 runs from the conserved cysteine through the conserved F or W. For some rows the clone size is stated as once, few or many, or as a class when expanded; others skip it.

TRBV4-1	.	CASSQDAASGTAFQETQYF
TRBV5-1	.	CASSPGLAAEWQFF
TRBV4-3	.	CASSQDPISATQYF
TRBV29-1	.	CSAAIAGALNEQFF
TRBV15	.	CATSRDRTNEKLFF
TRBV4-2	.	CASSQARGFSGNTIYF
TRBV6-5	.	CASSRQGAEAFF
TRBV19	.	CASTPGVGRGWTEAFF
TRBV9	.	CASSVGHGVGGEAFF
TRBV5-4	once	CASGLGTYYNEQFF
TRBV3-1/TRBV3-2	.	CASSHSSGMGADTQYF
TRBV5-6	.	CASSPWELTLNTEAFF
TRBV24-1	.	CATSDSGLFRQFF
TRBV12-3/TRBV12-4	.	CASSSGTASPLHF
TRBV2	.	CASSVQNTQYF
TRBV27	.	CASTGRYAYNEQFF
TRBV5-5	.	CASSLSVRGQGNTGELFF
TRBV24-1	once	CATAESGLAGVNEQFF
TRBV21-1	.	CASSKAGGSSGANVLTF
TRBV5-1	.	CASSLQGQNTEAFF
TRBV12-5	.	CASGPLASGGAHTQYF
TRBV6-6	.	CASRPITGGGTDTQYF
TRBV11-2	.	CASSSEAMNEQFF
TRBV2	.	CASSGQGRNIQYF
TRBV3-1/TRBV3-2	few	CASSLQGASGTRQYF
TRBV20-1	few	CSARSDYEQYF
TRBV30	once	CAWSARGETQYF
TRBV12-3/TRBV12-4	.	CASSLGTGQEDF
TRBV10-3	few	CAISGGSATNEKLFF
TRBV6-5	.	CASSYNRANSPLHF
TRBV5-1	.	CASSFLPTQYF